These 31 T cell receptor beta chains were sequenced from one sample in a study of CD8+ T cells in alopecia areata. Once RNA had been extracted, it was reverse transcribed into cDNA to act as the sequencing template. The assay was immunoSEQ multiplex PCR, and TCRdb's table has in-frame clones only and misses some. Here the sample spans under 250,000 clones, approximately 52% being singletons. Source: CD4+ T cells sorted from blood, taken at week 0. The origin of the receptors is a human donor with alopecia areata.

Here the CDR3 DNA reads TGTGCCAGCAGCCCCAGTTCAGGATTGGCTGAAGCTTTCTTT. Its translation: CASSPSSGLAEAFF. The chain employs TRBV7-9 and TRBJ1-1; no reliable D call. Trimming pared 5 bases from V and 6 bases from J, leaving 16 bases between. CDR3 length: 14 amino acids. Per germline, CDR1 SEHNR and CDR2 FQNEAQ (reference sequence). Full variable domain (remainder filled in from reference TRBV7-9 and TRBJ1-1): DTGVSQNPRHKITKRGQNVTFRCDPISEHNRLYWYRQTLGQGPEFLTYFQNEAQLEKSRLLSDRFSAERPKGSFSTLEIQRTEQGDSAMYLCASSPSSGLAEAFFGQGTRLTVV.

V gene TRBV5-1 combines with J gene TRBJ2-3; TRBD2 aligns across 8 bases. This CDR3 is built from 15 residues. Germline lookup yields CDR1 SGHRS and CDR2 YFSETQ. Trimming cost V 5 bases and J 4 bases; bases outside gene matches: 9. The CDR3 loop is CASRSLSGGSDTQYF. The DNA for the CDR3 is TGCGCCAGCAGGAGTCTAAGCGGGGGATCAGATACGCAGTATTTT.

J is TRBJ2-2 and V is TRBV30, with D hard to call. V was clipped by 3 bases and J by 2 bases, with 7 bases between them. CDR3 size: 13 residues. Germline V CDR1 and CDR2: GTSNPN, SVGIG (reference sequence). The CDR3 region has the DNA TGTGCCTGGAGCTCCGTAAACACCGGGGAGCTGTTTTTT. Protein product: CAWSSVNTGELFF.

In nucleotides, the CDR3 is TGTGCCAGCACCTTGGGGATTGAGCAGTTCTTC. The encoded protein is CASTLGIEQFF. This rearrangement joins TRBV7-9 to TRBJ2-1, with unresolved D. The V gene lost 7 bases and the J gene lost 9 bases, with 10 bases spanning the gap. CDR1 SEHNR and CDR2 FQNEAQ come from the germline V gene (reference sequence). This CDR3 has 11 amino acids.

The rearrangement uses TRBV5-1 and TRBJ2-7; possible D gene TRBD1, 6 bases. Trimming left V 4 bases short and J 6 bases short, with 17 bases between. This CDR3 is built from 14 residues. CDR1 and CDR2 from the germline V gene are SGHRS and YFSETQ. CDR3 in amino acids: CASSPDTGTIEQYF. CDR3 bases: TGCGCCAGCAGCCCAGACACCGGGACAATCGAGCAGTACTTC.

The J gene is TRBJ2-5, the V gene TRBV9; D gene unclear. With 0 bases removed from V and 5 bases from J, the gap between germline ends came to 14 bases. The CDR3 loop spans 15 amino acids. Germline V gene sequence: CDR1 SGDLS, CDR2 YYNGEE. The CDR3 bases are TGTGCCAGCAGCGTAGGTGCGAGCCGGACGGAGACCCAGTACTTC. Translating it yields CASSVGASRTETQYF.

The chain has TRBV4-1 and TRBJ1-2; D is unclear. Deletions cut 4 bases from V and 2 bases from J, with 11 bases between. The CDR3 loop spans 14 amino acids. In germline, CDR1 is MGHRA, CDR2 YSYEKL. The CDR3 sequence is CASSPAGENYGYTF. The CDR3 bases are TGCGCCAGCAGCCCGGCCGGGGAGAACTATGGCTACACCTTC.

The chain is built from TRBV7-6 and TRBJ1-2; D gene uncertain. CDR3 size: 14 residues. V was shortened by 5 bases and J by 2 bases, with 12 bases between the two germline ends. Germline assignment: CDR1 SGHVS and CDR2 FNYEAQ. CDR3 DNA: TGTGCCAGCAGCCCGTCCTCGGGGAACTATGGCTACACCTTC. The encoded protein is CASSPSSGNYGYTF.

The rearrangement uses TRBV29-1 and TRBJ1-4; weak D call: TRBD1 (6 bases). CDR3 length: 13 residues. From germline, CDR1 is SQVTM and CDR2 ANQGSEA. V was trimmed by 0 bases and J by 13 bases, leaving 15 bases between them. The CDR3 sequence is CSVEDPRGQRLFF. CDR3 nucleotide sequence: TGCAGCGTTGAAGATCCCAGGGGACAAAGACTGTTTTTT.

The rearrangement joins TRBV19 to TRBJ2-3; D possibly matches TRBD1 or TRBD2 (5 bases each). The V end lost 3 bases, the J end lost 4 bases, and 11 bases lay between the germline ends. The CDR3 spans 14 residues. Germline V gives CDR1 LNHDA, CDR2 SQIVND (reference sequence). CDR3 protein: CASSIPGTSDTQYF. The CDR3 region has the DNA TGTGCCAGTAGTATCCCAGGGACGTCAGATACGCAGTATTTT.

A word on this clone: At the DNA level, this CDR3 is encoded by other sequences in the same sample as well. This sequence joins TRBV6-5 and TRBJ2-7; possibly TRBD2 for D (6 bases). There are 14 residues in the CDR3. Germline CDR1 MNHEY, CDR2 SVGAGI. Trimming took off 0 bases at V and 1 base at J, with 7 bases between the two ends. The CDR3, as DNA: TGTGCCAGCAGTTACTCGAGCGGGTCCTACGAGCAGTACTTC. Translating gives CASSYSSGSYEQYF.

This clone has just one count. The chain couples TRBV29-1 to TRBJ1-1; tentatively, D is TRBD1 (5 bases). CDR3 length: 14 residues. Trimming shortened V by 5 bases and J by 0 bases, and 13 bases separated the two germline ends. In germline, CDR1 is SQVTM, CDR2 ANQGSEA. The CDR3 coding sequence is TGCAGCGTTCATAACAGGAACCTGAACACTGAAGCTTTCTTT. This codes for CSVHNRNLNTEAFF.

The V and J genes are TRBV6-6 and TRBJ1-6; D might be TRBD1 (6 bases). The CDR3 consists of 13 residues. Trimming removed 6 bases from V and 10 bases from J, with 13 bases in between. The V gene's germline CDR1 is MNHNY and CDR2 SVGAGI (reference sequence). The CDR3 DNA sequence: TGTGCCAGCAGGCTACAGGGAAACTCACCCCTCCACTTT. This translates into CASRLQGNSPLHF.

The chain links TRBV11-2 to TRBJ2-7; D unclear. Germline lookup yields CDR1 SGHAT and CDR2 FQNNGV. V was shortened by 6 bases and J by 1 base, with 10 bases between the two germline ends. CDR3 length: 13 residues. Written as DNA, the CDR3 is TGTGCCAGCAGTCTAGTAAGATCCTACGAGCAGTACTTC. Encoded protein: CASSLVRSYEQYF.

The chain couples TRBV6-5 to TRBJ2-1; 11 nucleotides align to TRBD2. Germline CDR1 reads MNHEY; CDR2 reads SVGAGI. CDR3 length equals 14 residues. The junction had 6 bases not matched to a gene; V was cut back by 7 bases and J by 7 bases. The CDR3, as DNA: TGTGCCAGCACCGCTAGCGGGAGGACGAATGAGCAGTTCTTC. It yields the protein CASTASGRTNEQFF.

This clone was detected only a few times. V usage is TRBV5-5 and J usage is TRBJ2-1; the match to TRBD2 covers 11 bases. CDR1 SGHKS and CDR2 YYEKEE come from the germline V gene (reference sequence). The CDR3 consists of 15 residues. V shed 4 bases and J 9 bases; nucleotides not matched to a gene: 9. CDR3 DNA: TGTGCCAGCAGCCCTACACTAGCGGGAGCGGTTGAGCAGTTCTTC. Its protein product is CASSPTLAGAVEQFF.

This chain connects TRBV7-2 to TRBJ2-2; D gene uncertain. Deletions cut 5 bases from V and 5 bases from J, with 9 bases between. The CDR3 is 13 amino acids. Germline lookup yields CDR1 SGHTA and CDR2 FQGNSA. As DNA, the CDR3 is TGTGCCAGCAGCCTAGATAATACCGGGGAGCTGTTTTTT. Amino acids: CASSLDNTGELFF.

As DNA, the CDR3 is TGTGCCAGCAGCTCAGCAGGGGTAGGAGGCTACACCTTC. Protein product: CASSSAGVGGYTF. The J gene is TRBJ1-2, the V gene TRBV5-6, with D possibly matching TRBD1 (6 bases). Germline CDR1 SGHDT, CDR2 YYEEEE. The V end lost 3 bases, the J end lost 8 bases, and 14 bases lay between the germline ends. The CDR3 runs 13 residues.

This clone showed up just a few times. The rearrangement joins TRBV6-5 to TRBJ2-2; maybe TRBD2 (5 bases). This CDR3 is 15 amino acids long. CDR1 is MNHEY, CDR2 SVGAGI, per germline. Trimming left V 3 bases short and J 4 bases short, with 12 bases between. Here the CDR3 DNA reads TGTGCCAGCAGTTATGGGGTTAGCGTCACCGGGGAGCTGTTTTTT. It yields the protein CASSYGVSVTGELFF.

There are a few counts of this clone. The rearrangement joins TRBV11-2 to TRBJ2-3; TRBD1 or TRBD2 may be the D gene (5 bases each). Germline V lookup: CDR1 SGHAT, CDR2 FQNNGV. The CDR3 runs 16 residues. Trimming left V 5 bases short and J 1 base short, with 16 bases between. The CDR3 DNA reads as TGTGCCAGCAGCCGAGGGGCCAATCGGGGCACAGATACGCAGTATTTT. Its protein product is CASSRGANRGTDTQYF.

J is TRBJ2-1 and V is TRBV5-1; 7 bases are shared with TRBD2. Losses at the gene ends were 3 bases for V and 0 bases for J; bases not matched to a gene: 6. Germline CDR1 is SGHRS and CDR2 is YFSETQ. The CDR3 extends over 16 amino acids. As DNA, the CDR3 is TGCGCCAGCAGCTCCGAGGGAGGGAGCTCCTACAATGAGCAGTTCTTC. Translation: CASSSEGGSSYNEQFF.

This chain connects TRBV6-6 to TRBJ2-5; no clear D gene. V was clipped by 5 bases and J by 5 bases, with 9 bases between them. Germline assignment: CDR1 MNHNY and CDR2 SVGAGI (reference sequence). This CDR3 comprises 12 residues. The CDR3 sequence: CASSRRAETQYF. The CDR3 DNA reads TGTGCCAGCAGTCGGAGAGCGGAGACCCAGTACTTC.

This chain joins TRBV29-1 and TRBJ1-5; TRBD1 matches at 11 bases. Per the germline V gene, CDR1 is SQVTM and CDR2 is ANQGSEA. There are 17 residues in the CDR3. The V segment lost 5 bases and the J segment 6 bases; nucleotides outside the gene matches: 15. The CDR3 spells CSVLSTAGTGGSQPQHF. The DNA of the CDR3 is TGCAGCGTTCTCTCCACGGCGGGGACAGGGGGGAGTCAGCCCCAGCATTTT.

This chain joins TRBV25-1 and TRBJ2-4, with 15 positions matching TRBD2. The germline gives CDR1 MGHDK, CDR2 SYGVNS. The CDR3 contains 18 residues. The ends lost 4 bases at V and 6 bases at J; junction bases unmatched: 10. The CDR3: CASSVGLAGGPVPNIQYF. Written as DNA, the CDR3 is TGTGCCAGCAGTGTCGGACTAGCGGGGGGGCCCGTCCCAAACATTCAGTACTTC.

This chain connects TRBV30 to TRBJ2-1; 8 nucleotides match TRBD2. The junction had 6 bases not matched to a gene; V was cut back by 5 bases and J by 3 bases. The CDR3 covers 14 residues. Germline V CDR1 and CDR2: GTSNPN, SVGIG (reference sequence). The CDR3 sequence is CAWETSAYYNEQFF. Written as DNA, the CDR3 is TGTGCCTGGGAGACTAGCGCATACTACAATGAGCAGTTCTTC.

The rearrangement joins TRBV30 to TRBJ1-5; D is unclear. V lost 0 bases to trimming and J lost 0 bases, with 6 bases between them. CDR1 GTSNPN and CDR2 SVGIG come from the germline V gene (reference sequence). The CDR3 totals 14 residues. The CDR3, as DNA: TGTGCCTGGAGTGTACTGCTTAGCAATCAGCCCCAGCATTTT. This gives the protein CAWSVLLSNQPQHF.

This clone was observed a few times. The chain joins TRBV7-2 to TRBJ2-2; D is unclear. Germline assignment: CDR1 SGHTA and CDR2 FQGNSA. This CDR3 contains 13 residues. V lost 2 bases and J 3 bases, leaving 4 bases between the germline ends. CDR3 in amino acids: CASSLSHTGELFF. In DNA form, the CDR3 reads TGTGCCAGCAGCTTATCCCACACCGGGGAGCTGTTTTTT. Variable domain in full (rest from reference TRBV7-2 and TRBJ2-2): GAGVSQSPSNKVTEKGKDVELRCDPISGHTALYWYRQSLGQGLEFLIYFQGNSAPDKSGLPSDRFSAERTGGSVSTLTIQRTQQEDSAVYLCASSLSHTGELFFGEGSRLTVL.

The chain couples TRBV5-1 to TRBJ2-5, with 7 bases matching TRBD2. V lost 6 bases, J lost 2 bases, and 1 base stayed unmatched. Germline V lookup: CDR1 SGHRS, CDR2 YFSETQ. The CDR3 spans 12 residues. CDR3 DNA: TGCGCCAGCAACGGGGGGCAAGAGACCCAGTACTTC. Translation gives CASNGGQETQYF.

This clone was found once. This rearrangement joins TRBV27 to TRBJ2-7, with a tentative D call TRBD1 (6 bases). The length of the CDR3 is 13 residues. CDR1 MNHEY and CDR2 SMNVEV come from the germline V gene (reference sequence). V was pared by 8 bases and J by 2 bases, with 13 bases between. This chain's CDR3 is CASWGRATYEQYF. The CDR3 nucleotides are TGTGCCAGCTGGGGGCGGGCCACCTACGAGCAGTACTTC.

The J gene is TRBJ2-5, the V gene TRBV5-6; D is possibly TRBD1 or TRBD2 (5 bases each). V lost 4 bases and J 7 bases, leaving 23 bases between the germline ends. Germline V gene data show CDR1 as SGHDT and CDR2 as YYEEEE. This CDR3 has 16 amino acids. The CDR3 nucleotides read TGTGCCAGCAGCCCCAGGCAGGGTTTGCCGAGGGGGACCCAGTACTTC. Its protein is CASSPRQGLPRGTQYF.

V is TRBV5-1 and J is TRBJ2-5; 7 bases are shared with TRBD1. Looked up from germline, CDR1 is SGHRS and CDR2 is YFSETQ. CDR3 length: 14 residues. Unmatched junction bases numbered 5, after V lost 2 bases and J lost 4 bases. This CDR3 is CASSLNRGVETQYF. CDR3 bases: TGCGCCAGCAGCTTAAACAGGGGCGTAGAGACCCAGTACTTC. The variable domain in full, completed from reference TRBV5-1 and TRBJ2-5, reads KAGVTQTPRYLIKTRGQQVTLSCSPISGHRSVSWYQQTPGQGLQFLFEYFSETQRNKGNFPGRFSGRQFSNSRSEMNVSTLELGDSALYLCASSLNRGVETQYFGPGTRLLVL.